This TCR beta chain was captured in a study of cytomegalovirus exposure and HLA in healthy donors. The wider study: A data release that came early held some 84 million unique TCRs from HLA-typed donors.

For this clone: Its antigen remains unknown.

13 Jbeta primers and 60 Vbeta primers were used for the PCR. Sequenced by immunoSEQ multiplex PCR; TCRdb stores in-frame clones only, minus some. Seen here are 140,000 to 150,000 clones, roughly 9.8% observed once, and the top ten hold roughly 1.9%. Study results and limitations: An analysis done earlier found most TCR beta V segments productive about 87% or about 30% of the time. In vitro work confirmed that three CMV-associated chains recognize CMV antigens.

V lost 3 bases and J lost 0; bases outside the gene matches: 10. Per germline, CDR1 GTSNPN and CDR2 SVGIG (reference sequence). The CDR3 sequence is 18 residues long. This clonotype was sampled from a man aged 45-65 years in good health and CMV-seronegative. The gene calls are TRBV30 and TRBJ2-6; 8 nucleotides match TRBD2. The sample taken for sequencing was PBMCs. The CDR3 spells CAWRRAGGPSSGANVLTF. The CDR3 nucleotides are TGTGCCTGGAGGCGGGCGGGGGGACCGAGCTCTGGGGCCAACGTCCTGACTTTC.